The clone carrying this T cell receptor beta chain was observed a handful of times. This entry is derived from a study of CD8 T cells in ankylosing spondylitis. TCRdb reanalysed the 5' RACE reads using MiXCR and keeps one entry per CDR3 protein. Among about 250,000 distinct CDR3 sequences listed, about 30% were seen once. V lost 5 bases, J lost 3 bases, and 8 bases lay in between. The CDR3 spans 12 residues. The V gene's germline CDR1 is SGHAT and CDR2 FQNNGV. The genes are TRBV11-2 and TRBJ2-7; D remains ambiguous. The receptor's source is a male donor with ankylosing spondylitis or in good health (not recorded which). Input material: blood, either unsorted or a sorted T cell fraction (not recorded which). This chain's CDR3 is CASSPLRYEQYF. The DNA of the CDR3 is TGTGCCAGCAGCCCCCTGCGCTACGAGCAGTACTTC.